This record looks at one T cell receptor (beta chain) sequence and its context. One end of the junction fails to match germline, which may point to a read error. This record belongs to a study of blood T cell repertoires in COVID-19. Study details: The United States, Italy and Spain were the sources of the acute and convalescent COVID-19 samples. From T cells, B-cell-depleted T cells, or PBMCs came the material, which was cDNA or gDNA.

How the authors handled the data: Nucleated cell number was recorded as an estimate derived from reference gene primer amplification. Assay used: immunoSEQ multiplex PCR; TCRdb lists only in-frame clones, some missing. For V, J and clone size, that table is used; D and trimming come from the DNA. The data contain 120,000 or so clones, 87% of them singletons. Sequenced sample: peripheral blood. The source of this sequence is a human donor in a cohort sampled during active COVID-19.

CDR3 DNA: TGTGCTAGCAGCTCGACGGCGGGAGGCTACCAAGAGACCCAGTACTTC. This codes for CASSSTAGGYQETQYF. V usage is TRBV7-7 and J usage is TRBJ2-5, with 8 bases fitting TRBD2. CDR1 is SSHAT and CDR2 is FNYEAQ in the germline V gene (reference sequence). CDR3 length: 16 amino acids.